This note documents a single T cell receptor beta chain sequence. Its antigen remains unknown. The germline V gene has CDR1 MDHEN and CDR2 SYDVKM. The CDR3 is made up of 14 amino acids. With 3 bases removed from V and 4 bases from J, the gap between germline ends came to 10 bases. The data were obtained in a study of early T cells in non-severe SARS-CoV-2 infection. Whole-study results and caveats: Private and CD4 specificities were missed by VDJdb matching, skewed to anti-spike CD8.

Unique molecular identifiers (one per individual cDNA molecule) were attached. TCRdb reprocessed the 5' RACE reads via MiXCR and lists one record per CDR3 protein. The repertoire includes some 73,000 distinct CDR3 sequences, approximately 12% of them detected once, and 3.4% sits in the top ten. Material: whole blood. The rearrangement uses TRBV28 and TRBJ2-1; a weak D match, TRBD2 (5 bases). The clonotype was recovered from an adult who was a healthcare worker with PCR-confirmed SARS-CoV-2 infection or an uninfected control (not recorded which). CDR3 in DNA: TGTGCCAGCAGTTTCTCAGCGGCATACAATGAGCAGTTCTTC. Its protein product is CASSFSAAYNEQFF. Full variable domain (outside the CDR3, taken from reference TRBV28 and TRBJ2-1): DVKVTQSSRYLVKRTGEKVFLECVQDMDHENMFWYRQDPGLGLRLIYFSYDVKMKEKGDIPEGYSVSREKKERFSLILESASTNQTSMYLCASSFSAAYNEQFFGPGTRLTVL.